The sequence of this TCR beta chain was determined in a study of T cell repertoires in cytomegalovirus infection (dated by TCRdb to between 2019 and 2020). Regarding the research as a whole: Donor HLA type was relevant to the analysis, because carriage of CMV infection together with the matching HLA type was indicated by public TCR beta signatures. Study-level results and caveats: The ex vivo response was dominated by HLA-C-restricted CMV-specific TCR beta clonotypes, and the single most frequent clonotype in two of eight donors was supplied by these HLA-C-restricted clonotypes. Carriers of CMV infection plus the relevant HLA type were discriminated by the cumulative frequency of public TCR beta family members in the study cohort and in an independent roughly 400-donor cohort.

Sequencing relied on an Illumina HiSeq 1500. TCRdb cleaned the public reads at Q25 with fastp, built clones with MiXCR and kept in-frame beta chains. One record per CDR3 amino acid sequence lists the most common genes and DNA. In all, the sample holds about 100,000 distinct CDR3 sequences, and more than 15% of those were seen once. The top ten constitute 8% of the sample. Ten or more counts support this clonotype. Its binding antigen is unknown. Base qualities are not provided; no much larger clone lies one nucleotide away. CDR1 is given as LGHDT and CDR2 as YNNKEL, both from the germline V gene (reference sequence). A distance of 9 bases separates the germline ends of V and J, which lose 4 bases and 5 bases respectively. Measured from the cysteine to the phenylalanine, the CDR3 is 13 residues long. The retained sequence is limited to the CDR3, 39 bases, with the frame set at the first base.

This chain is built from TRBV3-1 and TRBJ1-5; the D gene cannot be resolved reliably. Sample: PBMCs. The TCR sequence derives from a human donor in good health (CMV status not recorded). Some clones in this sample may be carry-over from other donors' samples. The encoded CDR3 is CASSPDRDQPQHF. The nucleotide sequence reads as follows: TGTGCCAGCAGCCCTGACCGAGATCAGCCCCAGCATTTT.